This TCR beta chain is drawn from a study of T cell repertoires in cytomegalovirus infection. Study-level information: It was recently identified HLA-C-restricted and well-studied HLA-B-restricted CMV epitopes that the study used. CMV infection together with matching HLA type was indicated by public TCR beta signatures.

With regard to this clonotype: Its specificity is not known.

The CDR3 loop spans 11 amino acids. Germline V CDR1 and CDR2: DFQATT, SNEGSKA (reference sequence). Trimming shortened V by 3 bases and J by 5 bases, and 7 bases separated the two germline ends. In TCRdb, the reads were re-called with MiXCR into one record per CDR3 protein. The table lists around 750,000 distinct CDR3 sequences, about 30% of them singletons. The chain joins TRBV20-1 to TRBJ2-5; D is uncertain. This receptor was obtained from a human donor in good health (CMV status not recorded). Some clones in this sample may be carry-over from other donors' samples. The material was cultured CD8+ T cells from PBMCs, obtained from culture after CMV antigen stimulation. CDR3 nucleotides: TGCAGTGCTAGTCAGGAGGAGACCCAGTACTTC. Amino acid sequence: CSASQEETQYF.